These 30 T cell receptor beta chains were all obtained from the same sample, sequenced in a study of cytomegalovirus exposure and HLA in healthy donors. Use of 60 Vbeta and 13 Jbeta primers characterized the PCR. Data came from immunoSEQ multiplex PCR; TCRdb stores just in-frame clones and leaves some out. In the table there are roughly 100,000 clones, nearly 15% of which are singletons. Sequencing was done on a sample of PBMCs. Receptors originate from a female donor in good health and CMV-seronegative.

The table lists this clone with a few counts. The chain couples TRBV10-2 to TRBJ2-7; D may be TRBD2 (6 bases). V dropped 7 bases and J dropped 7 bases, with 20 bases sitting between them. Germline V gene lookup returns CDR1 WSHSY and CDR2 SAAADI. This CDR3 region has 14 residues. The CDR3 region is CASKLAGRLDEQYF. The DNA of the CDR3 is TGCGCCAGCAAGTTGGCGGGACGGCTGGATGAGCAGTACTTC.

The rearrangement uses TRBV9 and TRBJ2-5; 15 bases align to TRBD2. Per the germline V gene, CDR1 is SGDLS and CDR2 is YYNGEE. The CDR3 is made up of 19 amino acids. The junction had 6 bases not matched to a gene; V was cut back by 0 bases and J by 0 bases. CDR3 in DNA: TGTGCCAGCAGCGTAGATCTTGGACTAGCGGGAGGGTACCAAGAGACCCAGTACTTC. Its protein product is CASSVDLGLAGGYQETQYF.

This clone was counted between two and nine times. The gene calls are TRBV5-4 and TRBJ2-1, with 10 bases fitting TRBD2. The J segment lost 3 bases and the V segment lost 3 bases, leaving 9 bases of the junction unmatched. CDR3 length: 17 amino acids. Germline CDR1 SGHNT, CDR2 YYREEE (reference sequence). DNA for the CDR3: TGTGCCAGCAGCTCCGTTAGCGGGGGGAATAACTACAATGAGCAGTTCTTC. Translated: CASSSVSGGNNYNEQFF.

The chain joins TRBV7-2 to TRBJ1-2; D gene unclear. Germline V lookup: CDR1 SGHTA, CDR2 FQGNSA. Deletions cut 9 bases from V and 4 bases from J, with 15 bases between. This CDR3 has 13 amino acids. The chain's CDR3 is CASRQPTGYGYTF. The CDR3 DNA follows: TGTGCCAGTCGGCAGCCCACGGGCTATGGCTACACCTTC.

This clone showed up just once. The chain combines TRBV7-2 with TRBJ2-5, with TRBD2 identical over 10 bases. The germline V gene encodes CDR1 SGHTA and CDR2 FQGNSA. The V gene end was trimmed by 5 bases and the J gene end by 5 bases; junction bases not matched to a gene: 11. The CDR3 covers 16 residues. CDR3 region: CASSPQGAGGRETQYF. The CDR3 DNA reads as TGTGCCAGCAGCCCTCAGGGAGCGGGAGGGCGGGAGACCCAGTACTTC.

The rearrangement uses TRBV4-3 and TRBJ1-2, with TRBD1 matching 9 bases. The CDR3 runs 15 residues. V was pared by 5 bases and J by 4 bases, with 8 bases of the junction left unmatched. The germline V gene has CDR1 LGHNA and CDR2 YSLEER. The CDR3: CASSKRTGVAYGYTF. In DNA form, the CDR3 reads TGCGCCAGCAGCAAACGGACAGGGGTGGCCTATGGCTACACCTTC.

The CDR3 DNA follows: TGTGCCAGCAGCTTAGCAGGGGCCTACGAGCAGTACTTC. Translated, it gives CASSLAGAYEQYF. The rearrangement links TRBV7-8 to TRBJ2-7; D is possibly TRBD1 (5 bases). The CDR3 extends over 13 amino acids. Trimming shortened V by 0 bases and J by 2 bases, and 5 bases separated the two germline ends. Germline V gives CDR1 SGHVS, CDR2 FQNEAQ.

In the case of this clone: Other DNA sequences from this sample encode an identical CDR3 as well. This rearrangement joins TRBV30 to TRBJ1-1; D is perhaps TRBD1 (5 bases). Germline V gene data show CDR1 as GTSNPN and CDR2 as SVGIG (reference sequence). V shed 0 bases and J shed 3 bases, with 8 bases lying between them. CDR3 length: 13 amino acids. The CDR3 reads CAWSVRGDTEAFF. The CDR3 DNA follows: TGTGCCTGGAGTGTACGGGGGGACACTGAAGCTTTCTTT. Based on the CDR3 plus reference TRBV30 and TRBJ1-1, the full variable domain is SQTIHQWPATLVQPVGSPLSLECTVEGTSNPNLYWYRQAAGRGLQLLFYSVGIGQISSEVPQNLSASRPQDRQFILSSKKLLLSDSGFYLCAWSVRGDTEAFFGQGTRLTVV.

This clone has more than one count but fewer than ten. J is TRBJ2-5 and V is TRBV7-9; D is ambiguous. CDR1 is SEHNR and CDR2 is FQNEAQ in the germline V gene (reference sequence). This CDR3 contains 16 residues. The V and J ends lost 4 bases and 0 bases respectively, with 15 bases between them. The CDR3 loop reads CASSSSSTQYQETQYF. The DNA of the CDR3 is TGTGCCAGCAGCTCGAGTTCCACACAGTACCAAGAGACCCAGTACTTC.

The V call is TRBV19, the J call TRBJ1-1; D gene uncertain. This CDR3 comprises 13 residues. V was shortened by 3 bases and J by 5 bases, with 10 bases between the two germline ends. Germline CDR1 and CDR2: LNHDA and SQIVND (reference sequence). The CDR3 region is CASSMRGRTEAFF. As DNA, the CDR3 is TGTGCCAGTAGTATGCGGGGTCGTACTGAAGCTTTCTTT.

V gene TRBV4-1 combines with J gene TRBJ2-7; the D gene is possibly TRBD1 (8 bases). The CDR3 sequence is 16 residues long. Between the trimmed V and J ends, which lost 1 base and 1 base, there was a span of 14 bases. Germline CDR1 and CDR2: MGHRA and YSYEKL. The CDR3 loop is CASSQVGQGGSYEQYF. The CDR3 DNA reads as TGCGCCAGCAGCCAAGTCGGACAGGGAGGGTCCTACGAGCAGTACTTC.

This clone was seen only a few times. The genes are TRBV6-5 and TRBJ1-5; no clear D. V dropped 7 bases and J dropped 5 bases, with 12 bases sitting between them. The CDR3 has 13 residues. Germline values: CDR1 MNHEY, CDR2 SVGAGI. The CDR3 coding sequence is TGTGCCAGCAAGGGCGGGGTACATCAGCCCCAGCATTTT. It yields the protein CASKGGVHQPQHF.

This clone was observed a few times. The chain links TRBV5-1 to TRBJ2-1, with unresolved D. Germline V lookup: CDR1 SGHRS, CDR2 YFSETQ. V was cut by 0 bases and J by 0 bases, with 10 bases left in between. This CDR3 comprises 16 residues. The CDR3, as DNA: TGCGCCAGCAGCTTGGCCCCCAAGAGCTCCTACAATGAGCAGTTCTTC. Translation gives CASSLAPKSSYNEQFF. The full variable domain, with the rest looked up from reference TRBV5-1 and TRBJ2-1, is KAGVTQTPRYLIKTRGQQVTLSCSPISGHRSVSWYQQTPGQGLQFLFEYFSETQRNKGNFPGRFSGRQFSNSRSEMNVSTLELGDSALYLCASSLAPKSSYNEQFFGPGTRLTVL.

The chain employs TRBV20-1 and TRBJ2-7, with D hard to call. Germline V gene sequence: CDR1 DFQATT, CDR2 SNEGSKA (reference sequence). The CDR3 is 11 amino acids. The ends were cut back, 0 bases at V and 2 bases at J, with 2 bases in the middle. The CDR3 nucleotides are TGCAGTGCTAGAGACACCTACGAGCAGTACTTC. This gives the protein CSARDTYEQYF.

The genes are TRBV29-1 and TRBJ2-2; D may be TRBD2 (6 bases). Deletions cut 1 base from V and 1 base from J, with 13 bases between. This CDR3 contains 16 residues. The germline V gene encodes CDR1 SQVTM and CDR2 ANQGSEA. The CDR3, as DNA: TGCAGCGTTGAAGGTTTAGGCGGGATGAACACCGGGGAGCTGTTTTTT. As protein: CSVEGLGGMNTGELFF.

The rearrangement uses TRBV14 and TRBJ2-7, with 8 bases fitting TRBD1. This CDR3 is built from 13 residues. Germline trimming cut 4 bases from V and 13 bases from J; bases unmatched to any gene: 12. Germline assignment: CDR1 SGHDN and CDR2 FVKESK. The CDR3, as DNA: TGTGCCAGCAGCCTGAACCCAGGGACAGGCAACTACTTC. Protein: CASSLNPGTGNYF.

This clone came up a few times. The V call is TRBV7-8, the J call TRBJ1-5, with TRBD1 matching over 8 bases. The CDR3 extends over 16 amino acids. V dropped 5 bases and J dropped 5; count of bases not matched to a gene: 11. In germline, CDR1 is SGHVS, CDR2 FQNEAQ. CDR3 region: CASSPTARGLDQPQHF. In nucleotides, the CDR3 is TGTGCCAGCAGCCCGACGGCCAGGGGGCTTGATCAGCCCCAGCATTTT.

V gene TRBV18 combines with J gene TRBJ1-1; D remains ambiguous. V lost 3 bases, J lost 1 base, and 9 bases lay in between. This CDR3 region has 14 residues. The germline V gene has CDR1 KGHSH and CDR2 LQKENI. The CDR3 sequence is CASSPLTGNTEAFF. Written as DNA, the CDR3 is TGTGCCAGCTCACCGTTGACTGGGAACACTGAAGCTTTCTTT.

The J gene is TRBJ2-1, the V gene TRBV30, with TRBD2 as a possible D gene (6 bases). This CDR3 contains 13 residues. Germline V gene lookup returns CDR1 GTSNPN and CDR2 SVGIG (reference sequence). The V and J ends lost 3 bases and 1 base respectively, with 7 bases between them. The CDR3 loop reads CAWRGLSYNEQFF. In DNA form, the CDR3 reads TGTGCCTGGAGGGGACTTTCCTACAATGAGCAGTTCTTC.

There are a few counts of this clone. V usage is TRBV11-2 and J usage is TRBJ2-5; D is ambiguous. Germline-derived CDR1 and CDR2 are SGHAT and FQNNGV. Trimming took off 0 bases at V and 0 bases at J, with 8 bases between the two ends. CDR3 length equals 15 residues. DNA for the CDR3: TGTGCCAGCAGCTTAGAGGCAGCGTACCAAGAGACCCAGTACTTC. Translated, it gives CASSLEAAYQETQYF.

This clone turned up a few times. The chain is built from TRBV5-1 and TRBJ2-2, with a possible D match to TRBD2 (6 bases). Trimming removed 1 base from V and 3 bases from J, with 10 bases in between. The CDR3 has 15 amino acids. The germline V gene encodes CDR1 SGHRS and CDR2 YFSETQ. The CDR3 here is CASSLLTGDTGELFF. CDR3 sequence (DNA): TGCGCCAGCAGCTTGTTAACGGGAGACACCGGGGAGCTGTTTTTT. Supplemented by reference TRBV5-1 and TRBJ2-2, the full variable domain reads KAGVTQTPRYLIKTRGQQVTLSCSPISGHRSVSWYQQTPGQGLQFLFEYFSETQRNKGNFPGRFSGRQFSNSRSEMNVSTLELGDSALYLCASSLLTGDTGELFFGEGSRLTVL.

CDR3 amino acids: CASSVVGLEGRPDTQYF. In DNA form, the CDR3 reads TGTGCCAGCAGCGTAGTGGGCCTGGAGGGCCGACCGGATACGCAGTATTTT. This rearrangement joins TRBV9 to TRBJ2-3, with D perhaps TRBD2 (6 bases). Germline-derived CDR1 and CDR2 are SGDLS and YYNGEE. Trimming removed 0 bases at V and 6 bases at J, with 20 bases between. This CDR3 spans 17 amino acids.

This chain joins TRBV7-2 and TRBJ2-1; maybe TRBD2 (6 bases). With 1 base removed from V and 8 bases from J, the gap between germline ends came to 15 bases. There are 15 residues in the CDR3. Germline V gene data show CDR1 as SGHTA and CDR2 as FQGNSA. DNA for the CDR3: TGTGCCAGCAGCTTAGGGCGGCGGGGTTTCGATGAGCAGTTCTTC. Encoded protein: CASSLGRRGFDEQFF.

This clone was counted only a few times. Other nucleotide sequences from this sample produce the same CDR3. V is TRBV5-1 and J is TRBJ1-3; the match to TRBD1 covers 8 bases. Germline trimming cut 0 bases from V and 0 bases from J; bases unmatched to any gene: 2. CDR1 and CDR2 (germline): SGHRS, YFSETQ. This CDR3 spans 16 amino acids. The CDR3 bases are TGCGCCAGCAGCTTGGGACAGGGGAGCTCTGGAAACACCATATATTTT. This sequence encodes CASSLGQGSSGNTIYF.

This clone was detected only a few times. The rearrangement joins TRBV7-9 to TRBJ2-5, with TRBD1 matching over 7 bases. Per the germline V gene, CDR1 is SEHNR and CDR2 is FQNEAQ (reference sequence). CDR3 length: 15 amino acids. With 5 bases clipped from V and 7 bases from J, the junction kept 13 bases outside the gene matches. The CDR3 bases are TGTGCCAGCAGCCAACTAGAAAACAGGGGTGGGACCCAGTACTTC. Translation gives CASSQLENRGGTQYF.

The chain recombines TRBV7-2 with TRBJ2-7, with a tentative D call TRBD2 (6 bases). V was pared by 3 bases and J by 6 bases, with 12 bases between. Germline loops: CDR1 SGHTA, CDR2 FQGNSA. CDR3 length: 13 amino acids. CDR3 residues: CASSFGLAFEQYF. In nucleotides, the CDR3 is TGTGCCAGCAGCTTCGGGCTAGCGTTCGAGCAGTACTTC. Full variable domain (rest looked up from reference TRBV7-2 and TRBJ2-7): GAGVSQSPSNKVTEKGKDVELRCDPISGHTALYWYRQSLGQGLEFLIYFQGNSAPDKSGLPSDRFSAERTGGSVSTLTIQRTQQEDSAVYLCASSFGLAFEQYFGPGTRLTVT.

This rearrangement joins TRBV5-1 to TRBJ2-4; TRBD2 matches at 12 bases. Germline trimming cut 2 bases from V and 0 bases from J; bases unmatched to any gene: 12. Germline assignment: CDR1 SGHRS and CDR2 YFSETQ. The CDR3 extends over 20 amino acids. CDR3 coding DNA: TGCGCCAGCAGCTTCGAGACTAGCGGGAGTGCAACACTAGCCAAAAACATTCAGTACTTC. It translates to CASSFETSGSATLAKNIQYF.

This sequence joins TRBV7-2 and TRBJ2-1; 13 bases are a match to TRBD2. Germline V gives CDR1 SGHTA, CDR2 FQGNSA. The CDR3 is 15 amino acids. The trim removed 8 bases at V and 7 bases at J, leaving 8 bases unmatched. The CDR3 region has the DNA TGTGCCAGCGACCGGGAGACTAGCGGGAGGAATGAGCAGTTCTTC. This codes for CASDRETSGRNEQFF.

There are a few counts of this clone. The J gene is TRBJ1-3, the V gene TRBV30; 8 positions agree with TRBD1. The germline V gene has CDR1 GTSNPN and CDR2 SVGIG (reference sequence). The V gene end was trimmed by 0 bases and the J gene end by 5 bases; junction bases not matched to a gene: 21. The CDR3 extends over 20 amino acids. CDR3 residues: CAWSVQYTGGTAATRNTIYF. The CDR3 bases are TGTGCCTGGAGTGTCCAGTACACAGGGGGGACTGCGGCGACCCGAAACACCATATATTTT.

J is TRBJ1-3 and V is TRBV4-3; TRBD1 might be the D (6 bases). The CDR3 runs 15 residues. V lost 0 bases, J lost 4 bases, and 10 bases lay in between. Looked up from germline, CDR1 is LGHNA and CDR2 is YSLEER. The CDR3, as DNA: TGCGCCAGCAGCCAAGAGGGGGCAATCGGAAACACCATATATTTT. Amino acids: CASSQEGAIGNTIYF.